Listed here are 23 T cell receptor beta chains from one sample, sequenced in a study of glioma-infiltrating T cells after dendritic cell vaccination. Clones were sequenced by immunoSEQ multiplex PCR, and TCRdb holds only the in-frame ones, with some missing. The sample has fewer than 85,000 clones; around 90% are singletons. The material was blood, obtained before dendritic cell vaccination. Receptors originate from a human donor with glioblastoma.

This sequence joins TRBV6-5 and TRBJ1-1; D uncertain. CDR1 is MNHEY and CDR2 is SVGAGI in the germline V gene. V gave up 8 bases and J gave up 1 base, with 5 bases separating them. CDR3 size: 11 residues. The CDR3 nucleotides read TGTGCCAGCCTAAGGAACACTGAAGCTTTCTTT. This encodes CASLRNTEAFF.

About this clone itself: Distinct nucleotide sequences in the sample also encode this CDR3. The chain carries TRBV6-5 and TRBJ1-1; D uncertain. Trimming pared 4 bases from V and 1 base from J, leaving 7 bases between. The CDR3 runs to 13 residues. The germline V gene encodes CDR1 MNHEY and CDR2 SVGAGI. The DNA for the CDR3 is TGTGCCAGCAGTTCCCGAGGGAACACTGAAGCTTTCTTT. This sequence encodes CASSSRGNTEAFF.

The chain joins TRBV2 to TRBJ2-7; 13 nucleotides align to TRBD2. The CDR3 spans 17 residues. V lost 6 bases and J lost 0; bases outside the gene matches: 8. Germline values: CDR1 SNHLY, CDR2 FYNNEI. The CDR3 DNA follows: TGTGCCAGCAGCTTAACCGGGACTAGCGGGAACTCCTACGAGCAGTACTTC. This sequence encodes CASSLTGTSGNSYEQYF.

The chain combines TRBV27 with TRBJ2-5; 7 nucleotides match TRBD2. CDR3 length: 13 amino acids. V dropped 4 bases and J dropped 4; count of bases not matched to a gene: 3. Germline lookup yields CDR1 MNHEY and CDR2 SMNVEV (reference sequence). The CDR3 spells CASSSSGGETQYF. The CDR3 bases are TGTGCCAGCAGTTCATCGGGAGGAGAGACCCAGTACTTC.

This chain uses TRBV7-9 with TRBJ1-2; no clear D gene. V dropped 1 base and J dropped 3 bases, with 6 bases sitting between them. From germline, CDR1 is SEHNR and CDR2 FQNEAQ (reference sequence). The CDR3 covers 13 residues. The CDR3 DNA sequence: TGTGCCAGCAGCTTAGGCCGGGACTATGGCTACACCTTC. It encodes CASSLGRDYGYTF.

This sequence joins TRBV10-2 and TRBJ2-7, with D hard to call. CDR3 length: 16 residues. Trimming pared 3 bases from V and 1 base from J, leaving 16 bases between. Per the germline V gene, CDR1 is WSHSY and CDR2 is SAAADI. CDR3 sequence: CASSERSETYSYEQYF. The DNA for the CDR3 is TGCGCCAGCAGTGAAAGAAGCGAGACTTATTCCTACGAGCAGTACTTC.

Details on this clone: Sequence at one end of the junction differs from germline and may be a read error. The chain couples TRBV10-1 to TRBJ1-4; perhaps TRBD1 as D (6 bases). This CDR3 contains 8 residues. The germline gives CDR1 WNHNN, CDR2 SYGVQD (reference sequence). The CDR3 DNA sequence: TGCGCCAGCAGCACGGACAGTTTT. It is translated as CASSTDSF.

The sample holds a few counts of this clone. V gene TRBV27 combines with J gene TRBJ2-3, with D possibly TRBD2 on 6 matching bases. This CDR3 is 15 amino acids long. CDR1 and CDR2 from the germline V gene are MNHEY and SMNVEV (reference sequence). Trimming removed 5 bases from V and 2 bases from J, with 14 bases in between. As DNA, the CDR3 is TGTGCCAGCAGTCCCCGGGACTTCCACACAGATACGCAGTATTTT. Its protein is CASSPRDFHTDTQYF.

The CDR3 is CASRLGGYEQYF. Written as DNA, the CDR3 is TGTGCCAGCAGACTAGGGGGCTACGAGCAGTACTTC. The rearrangement links TRBV7-9 to TRBJ2-7, with D possibly TRBD1 on 6 matching bases. There are 12 residues in the CDR3. V lost 6 bases, J lost 3 bases, and 9 bases lay in between. CDR1 SEHNR and CDR2 FQNEAQ come from the germline V gene (reference sequence). Combining the CDR3 with reference TRBV7-9 and TRBJ2-7 gives the whole variable domain DTGVSQNPRHKITKRGQNVTFRCDPISEHNRLYWYRQTLGQGPEFLTYFQNEAQLEKSRLLSDRFSAERPKGSFSTLEIQRTEQGDSAMYLCASRLGGYEQYFGPGTRLTVT.

The J gene is TRBJ2-7, the V gene TRBV10-3, with 9 nucleotides matching TRBD1. This CDR3 spans 15 amino acids. Germline CDR1 is ENHRY and CDR2 is SYGVKD. After removal of 0 bases from V and 7 bases from J, the junction contained 7 bases not matched to a gene. The DNA for the CDR3 is TGTGCCATCAGTGAGTCAATTGGACAGGGGTGGGAGCAGTACTTC. Amino acids: CAISESIGQGWEQYF.

Concerning this clone: In this CDR3 the conserved last residue, phenylalanine or tryptophan, is missing, so a read error is likely. The chain is built from TRBV5-8 and TRBJ1-4, with a possible D match to TRBD1 (6 bases). This CDR3 has 16 amino acids. CDR1 SGHTS and CDR2 YDEGEE come from the germline V gene. V was cut by 4 bases and J by 0 bases, with 13 bases left in between. The CDR3 protein is CASSPVDSATNEKLFL. Here the CDR3 DNA reads TGTGCCAGCAGCCCCGTGGACAGCGCAACTAATGAAAAACTGTTTTTG.

The chain combines TRBV30 with TRBJ2-3, with TRBD2 identical over 8 bases. Germline V gene lookup returns CDR1 GTSNPN and CDR2 SVGIG (reference sequence). The CDR3 loop spans 14 amino acids. J was trimmed by 1 base and V by 1 base; bases with no gene match: 1. Here the CDR3 DNA reads TGTGCCTGGAGTGGACTAGCGCGCACAGATACGCAGTATTTT. Translation: CAWSGLARTDTQYF.

This chain connects TRBV2 to TRBJ1-1, with D perhaps TRBD1 (5 bases). Deletions cut 7 bases from V and 11 bases from J, with 26 bases between. The germline V gene has CDR1 SNHLY and CDR2 FYNNEI. The CDR3 contains 15 residues. The CDR3 protein is CASKGAVYPSSRAFF. The CDR3 nucleotides are TGTGCCAGCAAAGGGGCGGTCTATCCTTCATCGAGGGCTTTCTTT.

This chain uses TRBV2 with TRBJ2-1, with D perhaps matching TRBD2 (6 bases). The CDR3 is 15 amino acids. V was cut by 0 bases and J by 10 bases, with 16 bases left in between. CDR1 and CDR2 (germline): SNHLY, FYNNEI. As DNA, the CDR3 is TGTGCCAGCAGTGAAGCGGGGGGTGTTCTCAGCGAGCAGTTCTTC. This sequence encodes CASSEAGGVLSEQFF.

The V call is TRBV11-2, the J call TRBJ2-7, with 8 bases fitting TRBD2. Trimming removed 4 bases from V and 0 bases from J; junction bases left unmatched: 5. There are 15 residues in the CDR3. The germline gives CDR1 SGHAT, CDR2 FQNNGV. DNA for the CDR3: TGTGCCAGCAGCTACAGCGGGGGCACCTCCTACGAGCAGTACTTC. The encoded protein is CASSYSGGTSYEQYF. The full variable domain, rest sourced from reference TRBV11-2 and TRBJ2-7, is EAGVAQSPRYKIIEKRQSVAFWCNPISGHATLYWYQQILGQGPKLLIQFQNNGVVDDSQLPKDRFSAERLKGVDSTLKIQPAKLEDSAVYLCASSYSGGTSYEQYFGPGTRLTVT.

This clone was seen a handful of times. The genes are TRBV7-3 and TRBJ1-1; 8 bases match TRBD1. The CDR3 is 13 residues long. V shed 3 bases and J 4 bases; nucleotides not matched to a gene: 1. Germline loops: CDR1 SGHTA, CDR2 FQGTGA. This chain's CDR3 is CASSFGQGTEAFF. DNA for the CDR3: TGTGCCAGCAGCTTTGGACAGGGCACTGAAGCTTTCTTT.

The V and J genes are TRBV10-3 and TRBJ1-5; D unclear. Germline V gives CDR1 ENHRY, CDR2 SYGVKD. This CDR3 spans 15 amino acids. V lost 3 bases, J lost 4 bases, and 13 bases lay in between. In DNA form, the CDR3 reads TGTGCCATCAGTGAAAGGCGGGGTCGAAATCAGCCCCAGCATTTT. This gives the protein CAISERRGRNQPQHF.

The rearrangement uses TRBV5-1 and TRBJ1-2, with D uncertain. Trimming cost V 1 base and J 2 bases, with 6 bases left between them. The CDR3 length is 13 residues. Germline CDR1 reads SGHRS; CDR2 reads YFSETQ. CDR3 amino acids: CASSLNSNYGYTF. The CDR3 nucleotides are TGCGCCAGCAGCTTGAATTCAAACTATGGCTACACCTTC.

The chain carries TRBV5-6 and TRBJ2-3; TRBD2 matches 9 bases. Germline V gene data show CDR1 as SGHDT and CDR2 as YYEEEE. The J segment lost 5 bases and the V segment lost 2 bases, leaving 9 bases of the junction unmatched. The CDR3 is 16 amino acids. CDR3 loop: CASSFLGGGAEDTQYF. In nucleotides, the CDR3 is TGTGCCAGCAGCTTTCTTGGCGGGGGGGCGGAAGATACGCAGTATTTT.

This clone was seen more than once but under ten times. CDR3 nucleotide sequence: TGTGCCACCAGCAGAGAGGGGACAGGGGGCAATCGGTACTACAATGAGCAGTTCTTC. The encoded protein is CATSREGTGGNRYYNEQFF. The chain recombines TRBV15 with TRBJ2-1, with 12 bases identical to TRBD1. Germline trimming cut 0 bases from V and 3 bases from J; bases unmatched to any gene: 9. The CDR3 is 19 amino acids. Germline-derived CDR1 and CDR2 are LNHNV and YYDKDF (reference sequence).

The chain joins TRBV7-6 to TRBJ2-2; 12 nucleotides line up with TRBD2. Germline V CDR1 and CDR2: SGHVS, FNYEAQ. There are 16 residues in the CDR3. The V gene end was trimmed by 4 bases and the J gene end by 6 bases; junction bases not matched to a gene: 6. CDR3 nucleotides: TGTGCCAGCAGCTCTAGACTAGCGGGAGTCGCCGGGGAGCTGTTTTTT. The encoded protein is CASSSRLAGVAGELFF. The entire variable domain, with the rest obtained from reference TRBV7-6 and TRBJ2-2, is as follows: GAGVSQSPRYKVTKRGQDVALRCDPISGHVSLYWYRQALGQGPEFLTYFNYEAQQDKSGLPNDRFSAERPEGSISTLTIQRTEQRDSAMYRCASSSRLAGVAGELFFGEGSRLTVL.

This clone has only one observation. The J gene is TRBJ2-5, the V gene TRBV5-1; D may be TRBD1 (7 bases). Germline lookup yields CDR1 SGHRS and CDR2 YFSETQ. The CDR3 contains 15 residues. V lost 3 bases, J lost 5 bases, and 17 bases lay in between. Here the CDR3 reads CASSSTGEAQETQYF. The CDR3 DNA is TGCGCCAGCAGCTCAACAGGGGAGGCTCAGGAGACCCAGTACTTC.

The J gene is TRBJ2-5, the V gene TRBV6-1; D is possibly TRBD2 (5 bases). V was trimmed by 7 bases and J by 1 base, leaving 13 bases between them. Germline CDR1 MNHNS, CDR2 SASEGT. This CDR3 region has 14 residues. CDR3 DNA: TGTGCCAGCACTGACGGAGGCAGCCAAGAGACCCAGTACTTC. It yields the protein CASTDGGSQETQYF.